These 3 T cell receptor beta chains were sequenced from one sample in a study of regulatory T cells in long-lasting Graves disease (dated by TCRdb to the early 2020s). The protocol used for the library was multiplex PCR. The instrument was an Illumina HiSeq 4000. TCR beta libraries were built with iRepertoire HTBI primers and Arm-PCR amplification of CDR3 regions. The raw public reads went through TCRdb reprocessing: fastp at Q25, MiXCR clone calling, in-frame beta chains kept. Each record represents a unique CDR3 protein, reported with the most common genes and DNA among its rows. This sample gives approximately 400,000 distinct CDR3 sequences in total; about 15% of them show up just once. The ten largest clonotypes hold approximately 15% of the sample. What the time point label conveys for this sample: newly diagnosed GD, antithyroid drugs for less than 3 months. RNA was extracted from PBMCs in TRIzol for both TCR sequencing and RNA sequencing.

The same data also went into a second study, on T cells in Graves' hyperthyroidism and ophthalmopathy.

The sequencing here drew on peripheral blood mononuclear cells (PBMCs), taken at new diagnosis, from a patient treated with antithyroid drugs. The source is a woman in her twenties or thirties with Graves disease. Donor details come from another sample of the same person, matched by shared clones.

This clonotype has ten or more counts. The rearrangement uses TRBV6-2 or TRBV6-3 and TRBJ2-1; D unclear. The CDR3 totals 15 residues. CDR1 and CDR2 from the germline V gene are MNHEY and SVGEGT. Trimming stripped 6 bases from V and 0 bases from J, with 12 bases between. CDR3 residues: CASRSPGSSYNEQFF. CDR3 nucleotide sequence: TGTGCCAGCAGGTCCCCCGGTAGCTCCTACAATGAGCAGTTCTTC.

J is TRBJ2-1 and V is TRBV18, with 9 bases matching TRBD2. Per germline, CDR1 KGHSH and CDR2 LQKENI. This CDR3 comprises 15 residues. V shed 1 base, J shed 2 bases, and the junction held 0 bases outside the gene matches. CDR3 amino acids: CASSPRTSAYNEQFF. The CDR3 coding sequence is TGTGCCAGCTCACCACGGACTAGCGCCTACAATGAGCAGTTCTTC.

This clonotype was seen many times. This chain joins TRBV4-1 and TRBJ2-5; no reliable D call. The V end was cut by 0 bases, the J end by 5 bases, with 10 bases between. The germline V gene has CDR1 MGHRA and CDR2 YSYEKL. The CDR3 sequence is 14 residues long. The CDR3 DNA follows: TGCGCCAGCAGCCAAGATCTGGGCTATGAGACCCAGTACTTC. It is translated as CASSQDLGYETQYF.